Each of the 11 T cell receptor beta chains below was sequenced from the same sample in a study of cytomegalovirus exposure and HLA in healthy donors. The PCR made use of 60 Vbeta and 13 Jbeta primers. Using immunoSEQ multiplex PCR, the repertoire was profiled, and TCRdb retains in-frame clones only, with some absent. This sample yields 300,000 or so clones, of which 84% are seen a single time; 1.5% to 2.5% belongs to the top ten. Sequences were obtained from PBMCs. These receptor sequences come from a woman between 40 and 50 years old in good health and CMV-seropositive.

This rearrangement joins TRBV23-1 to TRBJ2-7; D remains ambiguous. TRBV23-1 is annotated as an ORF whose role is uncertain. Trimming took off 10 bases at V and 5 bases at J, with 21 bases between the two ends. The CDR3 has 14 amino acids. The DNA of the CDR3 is TGCGCCACCGCACATTGGAGACCCTCGGACGAGCAGTACTTC. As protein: CATAHWRPSDEQYF.

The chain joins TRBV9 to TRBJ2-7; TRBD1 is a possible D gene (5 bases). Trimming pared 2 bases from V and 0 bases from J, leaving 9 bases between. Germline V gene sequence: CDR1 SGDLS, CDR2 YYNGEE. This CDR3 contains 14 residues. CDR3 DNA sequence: TGTGCCAGCAGCGTTCGCAGGGACTCCTACGAGCAGTACTTC. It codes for CASSVRRDSYEQYF.

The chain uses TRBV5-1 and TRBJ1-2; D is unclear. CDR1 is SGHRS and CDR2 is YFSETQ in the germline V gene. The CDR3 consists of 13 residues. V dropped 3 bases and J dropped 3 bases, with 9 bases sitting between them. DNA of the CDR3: TGCGCCAGCAGCTCAGAGGGTTACTATGGCTACACCTTC. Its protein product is CASSSEGYYGYTF.

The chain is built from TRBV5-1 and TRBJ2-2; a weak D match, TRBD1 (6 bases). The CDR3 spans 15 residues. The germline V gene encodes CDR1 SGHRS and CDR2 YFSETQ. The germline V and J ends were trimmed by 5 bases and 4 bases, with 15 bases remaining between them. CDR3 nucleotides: TGCGCCAGCAGTCCTTACAGGGACATCACCGGGGAGCTGTTTTTT. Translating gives CASSPYRDITGELFF.

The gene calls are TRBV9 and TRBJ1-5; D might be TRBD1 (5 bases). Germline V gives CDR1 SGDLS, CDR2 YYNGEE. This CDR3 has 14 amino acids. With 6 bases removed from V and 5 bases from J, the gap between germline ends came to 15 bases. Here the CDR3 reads CASTLGEEDQPQHF. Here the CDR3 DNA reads TGTGCCAGCACCTTAGGGGAAGAGGATCAGCCCCAGCATTTT.

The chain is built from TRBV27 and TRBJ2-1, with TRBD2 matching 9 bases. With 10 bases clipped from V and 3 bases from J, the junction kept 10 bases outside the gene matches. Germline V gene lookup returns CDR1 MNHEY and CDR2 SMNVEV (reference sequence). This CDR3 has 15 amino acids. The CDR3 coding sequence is TGTGCCACCGGAACCCCACTAGCGGGCTACAATGAGCAGTTCTTC. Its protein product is CATGTPLAGYNEQFF.

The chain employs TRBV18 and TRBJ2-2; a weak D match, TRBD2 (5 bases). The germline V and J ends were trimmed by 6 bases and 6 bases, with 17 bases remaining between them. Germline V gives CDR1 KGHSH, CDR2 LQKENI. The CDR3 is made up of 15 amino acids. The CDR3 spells CASSDPGTPPGELFF. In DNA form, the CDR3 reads TGTGCCAGCTCGGATCCGGGAACACCACCCGGGGAGCTGTTTTTT.

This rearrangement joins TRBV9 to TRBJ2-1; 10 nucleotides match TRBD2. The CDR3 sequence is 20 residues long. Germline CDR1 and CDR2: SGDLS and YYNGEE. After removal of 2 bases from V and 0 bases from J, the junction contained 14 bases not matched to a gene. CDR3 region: CASSVDGGLAAQSSYNEQFF. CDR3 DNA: TGTGCCAGCAGCGTCGATGGTGGACTAGCGGCCCAGAGCTCCTACAATGAGCAGTTCTTC.

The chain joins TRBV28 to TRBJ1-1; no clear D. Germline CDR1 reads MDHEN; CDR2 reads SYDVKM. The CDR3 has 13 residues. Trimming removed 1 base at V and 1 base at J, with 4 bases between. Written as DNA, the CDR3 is TGTGCCAGCAGTTTATTAGCGAACACTGAAGCTTTCTTT. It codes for CASSLLANTEAFF.

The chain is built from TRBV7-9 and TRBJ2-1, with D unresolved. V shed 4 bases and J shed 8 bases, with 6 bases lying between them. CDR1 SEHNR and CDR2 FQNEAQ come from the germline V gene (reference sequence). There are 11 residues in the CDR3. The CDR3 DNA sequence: TGTGCCAGCAGCTCCCCGGATGAGCAGTTCTTC. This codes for CASSSPDEQFF. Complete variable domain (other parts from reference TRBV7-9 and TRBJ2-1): DTGVSQNPRHKITKRGQNVTFRCDPISEHNRLYWYRQTLGQGPEFLTYFQNEAQLEKSRLLSDRFSAERPKGSFSTLEIQRTEQGDSAMYLCASSSPDEQFFGPGTRLTVL.

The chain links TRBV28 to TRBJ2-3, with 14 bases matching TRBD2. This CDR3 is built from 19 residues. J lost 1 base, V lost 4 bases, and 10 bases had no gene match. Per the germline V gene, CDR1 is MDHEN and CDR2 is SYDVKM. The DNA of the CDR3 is TGTGCCAGCAGTTCTGGGACTAGCGGGAGTGTGGGACGCACAGATACGCAGTATTTT. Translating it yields CASSSGTSGSVGRTDTQYF.